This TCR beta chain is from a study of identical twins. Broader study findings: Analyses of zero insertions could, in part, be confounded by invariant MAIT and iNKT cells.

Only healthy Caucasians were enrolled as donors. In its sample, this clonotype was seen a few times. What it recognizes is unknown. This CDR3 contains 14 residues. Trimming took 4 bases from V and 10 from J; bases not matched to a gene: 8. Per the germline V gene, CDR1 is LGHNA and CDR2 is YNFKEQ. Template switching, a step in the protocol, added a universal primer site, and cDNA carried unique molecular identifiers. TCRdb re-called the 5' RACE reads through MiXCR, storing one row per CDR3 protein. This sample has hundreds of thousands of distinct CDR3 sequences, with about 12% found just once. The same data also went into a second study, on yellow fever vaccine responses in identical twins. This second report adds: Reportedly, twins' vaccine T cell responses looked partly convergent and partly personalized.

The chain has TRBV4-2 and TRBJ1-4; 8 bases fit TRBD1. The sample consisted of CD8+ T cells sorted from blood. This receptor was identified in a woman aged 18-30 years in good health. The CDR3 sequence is CASSPTTGVGKLFF. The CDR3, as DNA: TGTGCCAGCAGCCCCACGACAGGGGTTGGAAAACTGTTTTTT.